Listed here is a single T cell receptor (beta chain). Its antigen is still unknown. TCRdb keeps only in-frame clones here, not all; method: immunoSEQ multiplex PCR. The sample has about 100,000 clones; about nine tenths are singletons. CDR3 length: 14 amino acids. CDR1 is SSHAT, CDR2 FNYEAQ, per germline (reference sequence). Trimming removed 5 bases from V and 5 bases from J, with 15 bases in between. This sample was included in a study of OX40 agonist ivuxolimab in advanced cancers. Findings and caveats of the study: CD4+ and CD8+ T cells in blood underwent clonal expansion by week 6 at 0.1 to 3.0 mg/kg.

This TCR was recovered from an adult with an advanced solid tumor such as melanoma, head and neck, liver or kidney cancer. The chain recombines TRBV7-7 with TRBJ2-5, with D possibly TRBD1 on 6 matching bases. The specimen was CD4+ or CD8+ T cells sorted from blood, collected in a trial of the OX40 agonist ivuxolimab. The CDR3 nucleotides read TGTGCCAGCAGCAAGACAGGCCCGGGGGAGACCCAGTACTTC. Its protein product is CASSKTGPGETQYF.